These 14 T cell receptor beta chains were sequenced from one sample in a study of blood T cell repertoires in COVID-19. The table came from immunoSEQ multiplex PCR; TCRdb's copy has only in-frame clones and leaves some out. This sample has 50,000 to 80,000 clones; 78% occur once, and the top ten carry over 12%. Sample: peripheral blood. The receptor set was obtained from a man between 60 and 75 years old with COVID-19, enrolled during active disease.

This clone has a handful of counts. V and J are TRBV5-1 and TRBJ2-3, with 12 bases lining up with TRBD1. V was pared by 3 bases and J by 4 bases, with 6 bases of the junction left unmatched. The CDR3 sequence is 16 residues long. The germline V gene has CDR1 SGHRS and CDR2 YFSETQ. For the CDR3, the DNA is TGCGCCAGCAGCTCTGGGACAGGGGGCACGTCAGATACGCAGTATTTT. Translated, it gives CASSSGTGGTSDTQYF.

This clone was detected only a few times. The CDR3 loop is CASSPRGGYGYTF. CDR3 DNA sequence: TGTGCCAGCAGCCCAAGAGGCGGCTATGGCTACACCTTC. The chain links TRBV3-1 (or the pseudogene TRBV3-2) to TRBJ1-2, with D hard to call. The CDR3 consists of 13 residues. Trimming cost V 4 bases and J 4 bases, with 10 bases left between them. CDR1 LGHDT and CDR2 YNNKEL come from the germline V gene (reference sequence).

In DNA, the CDR3 is TGTGCCACCAGCAGAGATTCTAGCACAGATACGCAGTATTTT. Translating it yields CATSRDSSTDTQYF. J is TRBJ2-3 and V is TRBV15; no clear D gene. V lost 0 bases to trimming and J lost 0 bases, with 4 bases between them. The CDR3 extends over 14 amino acids. CDR1 and CDR2 (germline): LNHNV, YYDKDF (reference sequence).

This chain joins TRBV5-6 and TRBJ2-1; 7 nucleotides line up with TRBD2. CDR1 and CDR2 (germline): SGHDT, YYEEEE. The CDR3 spans 14 residues. Trimming took 4 bases from V and 9 from J; bases not matched to a gene: 10. The CDR3 is CASSPRTSWGEQFF. The CDR3 region has the DNA TGTGCCAGCAGCCCCCGGACTAGTTGGGGTGAGCAGTTCTTC.

CDR3 loop: CASRSGQGTETQYF. In nucleotides, the CDR3 is TGTGCCAGCAGATCCGGACAGGGTACAGAGACCCAGTACTTC. The rearrangement uses TRBV5-5 and TRBJ2-5; 8 bases agree with TRBD1. Germline loops: CDR1 SGHKS, CDR2 YYEKEE (reference sequence). V gave up 5 bases and J gave up 4 bases; unmatched junction bases: 7. This CDR3 comprises 14 residues.

CDR3 in DNA: TGTGCCAGCAGCTTATTACCCGGGACTAGCGACTACGAGCAGTACTTC. This sequence encodes CASSLLPGTSDYEQYF. The genes are TRBV11-3 and TRBJ2-7; 10 bases match TRBD2. The length of the CDR3 is 16 residues. Germline trimming cut 2 bases from V and 3 bases from J; bases unmatched to any gene: 7. CDR1 and CDR2 (germline): SGHNT, YENEEA.

The chain links TRBV11-2 to TRBJ2-7; the match to TRBD1 covers 8 bases. V lost 4 bases, J lost 2 bases, and 7 bases stayed unmatched. Germline CDR1 is SGHAT and CDR2 is FQNNGV. The length of the CDR3 is 15 residues. The CDR3 sequence: CASSSLRDRPYEQYF. The DNA of the CDR3 is TGTGCCAGCAGCTCGCTACGGGACAGGCCCTACGAGCAGTACTTC.

This chain connects TRBV5-1 to TRBJ2-2; D gene unclear. V gave up 1 base and J gave up 1 base, with 8 bases separating them. From germline, CDR1 is SGHRS and CDR2 YFSETQ. The CDR3 runs to 15 residues. CDR3 protein: CASSLWQKNTGELFF. The CDR3 bases are TGCGCCAGCAGCTTGTGGCAGAAGAACACCGGGGAGCTGTTTTTT.

The chain couples TRBV5-1 to TRBJ1-1; 8 bases align to TRBD1. V lost 7 bases, J lost 1 base, and 3 bases stayed unmatched. The germline V gene has CDR1 SGHRS and CDR2 YFSETQ. The CDR3 is 13 amino acids. Here the CDR3 DNA reads TGCGCCAGCGCCGACAGGGGGAACACTGAAGCTTTCTTT. Its translation: CASADRGNTEAFF. The complete variable domain, with remaining parts taken from reference TRBV5-1 and TRBJ1-1, reads KAGVTQTPRYLIKTRGQQVTLSCSPISGHRSVSWYQQTPGQGLQFLFEYFSETQRNKGNFPGRFSGRQFSNSRSEMNVSTLELGDSALYLCASADRGNTEAFFGQGTRLTVV.

This clone has just a few counts. The chain uses TRBV14 and TRBJ2-7; D not resolved. Looked up from germline, CDR1 is SGHDN and CDR2 is FVKESK. The CDR3 spans 13 residues. Trimming took off 4 bases at V and 4 bases at J, with 11 bases between the two ends. The CDR3: CASSLVAGYEQYF. The CDR3 DNA follows: TGTGCCAGCAGCCTTGTAGCTGGGTACGAGCAGTACTTC. Using reference TRBV14 and TRBJ2-7 for the parts outside the CDR3, the full variable domain is EAGVTQFPSHSVIEKGQTVTLRCDPISGHDNLYWYRRVMGKEIKFLLHFVKESKQDESGMPNNRFLAERTGGTYSTLKVQPAELEDSGVYFCASSLVAGYEQYFGPGTRLTVT.

CDR3 in DNA: TGTGCCAGCCGGGAGGGATCCAAAAACATTCAGTACTTC. This translates into CASREGSKNIQYF. The chain recombines TRBV28 with TRBJ2-4; TRBD2 agrees at 8 bases. This CDR3 has 13 amino acids. Trimming removed 8 bases from V and 2 bases from J; junction bases left unmatched: 2. Germline lookup yields CDR1 MDHEN and CDR2 SYDVKM. Full variable domain (rest looked up from reference TRBV28 and TRBJ2-4): DVKVTQSSRYLVKRTGEKVFLECVQDMDHENMFWYRQDPGLGLRLIYFSYDVKMKEKGDIPEGYSVSREKKERFSLILESASTNQTSMYLCASREGSKNIQYFGAGTRLSVL.

With regard to this clone: At the DNA level, this CDR3 is encoded by other sequences in the same sample as well. This chain links TRBV5-1 with TRBJ2-5; D remains ambiguous. CDR1 and CDR2 from the germline V gene are SGHRS and YFSETQ. V shed 0 bases and J shed 1 base, with 7 bases lying between them. The CDR3 has 14 residues. CDR3: CASSLGTAQETQYF. In DNA, the CDR3 is TGCGCCAGCAGCTTGGGAACAGCCCAAGAGACCCAGTACTTC.

The V gene is TRBV19, the J gene TRBJ1-1, with D possibly TRBD1 on 5 matching bases. Between the trimmed V and J ends, which lost 8 bases and 1 base, there was a span of 11 bases. This CDR3 has 13 residues. Germline values: CDR1 LNHDA, CDR2 SQIVND (reference sequence). For the CDR3, the DNA is TGTGCCAGTGGGGGGGAGGAGAACACTGAAGCTTTCTTT. It codes for CASGGEENTEAFF.

This chain's CDR3 is CASSLPGQEYEQYF. CDR3 DNA: TGTGCCAGCAGCTTGCCGGGACAGGAGTACGAGCAGTACTTC. The chain recombines TRBV5-6 with TRBJ2-7, with 8 bases lining up with TRBD1. The V gene end was trimmed by 1 base and the J gene end by 4 bases; junction bases not matched to a gene: 4. Germline-derived CDR1 and CDR2 are SGHDT and YYEEEE. This CDR3 contains 14 residues.